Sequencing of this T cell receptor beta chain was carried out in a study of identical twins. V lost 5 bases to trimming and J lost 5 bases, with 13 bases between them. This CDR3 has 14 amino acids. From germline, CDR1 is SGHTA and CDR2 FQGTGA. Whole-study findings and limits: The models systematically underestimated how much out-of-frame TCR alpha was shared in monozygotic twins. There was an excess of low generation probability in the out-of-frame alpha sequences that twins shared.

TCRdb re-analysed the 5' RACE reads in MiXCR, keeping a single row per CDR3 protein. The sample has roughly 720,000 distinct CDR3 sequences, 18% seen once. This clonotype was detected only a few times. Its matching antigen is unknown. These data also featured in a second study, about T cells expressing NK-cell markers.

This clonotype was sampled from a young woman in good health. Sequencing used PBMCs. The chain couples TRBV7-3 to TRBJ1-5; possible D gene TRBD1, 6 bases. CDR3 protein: CASSIHREDQPQHF. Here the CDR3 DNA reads TGTGCCAGCAGCATACACAGGGAAGATCAGCCCCAGCATTTT.